Shown below are 23 T cell receptor beta chains from a single sample sequenced in a study of blood T cell repertoires in COVID-19. Assay used: immunoSEQ multiplex PCR; TCRdb lists only in-frame clones, some missing. The sample contains about 50,000 clones, 85% of which appear only once. The sequenced material came from peripheral blood. The receptors shown here come from a human donor in a cohort sampled during active COVID-19.

The rearrangement joins TRBV7-2 to TRBJ1-6; TRBD1 agrees at 9 bases. With 3 bases clipped from V and 6 bases from J, the junction kept 3 bases outside the gene matches. The CDR3 has 15 amino acids. Germline V CDR1 and CDR2: SGHTA, FQGNSA. In nucleotides, the CDR3 is TGTGCCAGCAGCTTGGGACAGGGTTTTAATTCACCCCTCCACTTT. This codes for CASSLGQGFNSPLHF. The entire variable domain, with the rest obtained from reference TRBV7-2 and TRBJ1-6, is as follows: GAGVSQSPSNKVTEKGKDVELRCDPISGHTALYWYRQSLGQGLEFLIYFQGNSAPDKSGLPSDRFSAERTGGSVSTLTIQRTQQEDSAVYLCASSLGQGFNSPLHFGNGTRLTVT.

V and J are TRBV27 and TRBJ2-7, with 8 bases matching TRBD1. The CDR3 is 16 residues long. V shed 7 bases and J 2 bases; nucleotides not matched to a gene: 13. Germline lookup yields CDR1 MNHEY and CDR2 SMNVEV (reference sequence). The CDR3 sequence: CASTQYGTGSPYEQYF. The CDR3 bases are TGTGCCAGCACCCAATACGGGACAGGAAGTCCCTACGAGCAGTACTTC.

This clone was counted a single time. The V call is TRBV9, the J call TRBJ2-7; 8 bases agree with TRBD2. From germline, CDR1 is SGDLS and CDR2 YYNGEE. CDR3 size: 14 residues. With 4 bases clipped from V and 6 bases from J, the junction kept 9 bases outside the gene matches. In DNA, the CDR3 is TGTGCCAGCAGCCGGGAAGCGGGAGTAGGCGAGCAGTACTTC. Translation gives CASSREAGVGEQYF.

V gene TRBV5-5 combines with J gene TRBJ2-3, with D uncertain. The CDR3 totals 12 residues. Germline loops: CDR1 SGHKS, CDR2 YYEKEE (reference sequence). The V end lost 1 base, the J end lost 5 bases, and 5 bases lay between the germline ends. DNA for the CDR3: TGTGCCAGCAGCTTGTTTCAAGATACGCAGTATTTT. This sequence encodes CASSLFQDTQYF. The complete variable domain, with remaining parts taken from reference TRBV5-5 and TRBJ2-3, reads DAGVTQSPTHLIKTRGQQVTLRCSPISGHKSVSWYQQVLGQGPQFIFQYYEKEERGRGNFPDRFSARQFPNYSSELNVNALLLGDSALYLCASSLFQDTQYFGPGTRLTVL.

V is TRBV10-2 and J is TRBJ2-7, with 11 bases matching TRBD2. CDR3 length: 13 amino acids. The ends lost 7 bases at V and 6 bases at J; junction bases unmatched: 5. Looked up from germline, CDR1 is WSHSY and CDR2 is SAAADI. CDR3 amino acids: CASKLAGVFEQYF. As DNA, the CDR3 is TGCGCCAGCAAACTAGCGGGAGTATTCGAGCAGTACTTC.

This clone was counted once. The chain has TRBV5-1 and TRBJ1-1; D unresolved. The V end was cut by 0 bases, the J end by 0 bases, with 12 bases between. This CDR3 has 16 residues. Germline-derived CDR1 and CDR2 are SGHRS and YFSETQ. As DNA, the CDR3 is TGCGCCAGCAGCTTGGATGCGGCGTCGGTGAACACTGAAGCTTTCTTT. This codes for CASSLDAASVNTEAFF.

On this clone itself: Sequence at one end of the junction differs from germline and may be a read error. The chain combines TRBV7-7 with TRBJ2-7; tentative D call: TRBD1 (6 bases). Germline CDR1 is SSHAT and CDR2 is FNYEAQ (reference sequence). This CDR3 contains 15 residues. In DNA form, the CDR3 reads TGTGCTAGCAGCTTAGGGCCAGGGGCGAACTACGAGCAGTACTTC. Translation gives CASSLGPGANYEQYF.

The V and J genes are TRBV9 and TRBJ1-2, with a possible D match to TRBD1 (5 bases). V was trimmed by 0 bases and J by 3 bases, leaving 9 bases between them. The CDR3 has 14 residues. Germline CDR1 is SGDLS and CDR2 is YYNGEE. Written as DNA, the CDR3 is TGTGCCAGCAGCGTAGAAGTAGGGGACTATGGCTACACCTTC. This sequence encodes CASSVEVGDYGYTF. The full variable domain, completed using reference TRBV9 and TRBJ1-2, is DSGVTQTPKHLITATGQRVTLRCSPRSGDLSVYWYQQSLDQGLQFLIQYYNGEERAKGNILERFSAQQFPDLHSELNLSSLELGDSALYFCASSVEVGDYGYTFGSGTRLTVV.

This chain links TRBV6-5 with TRBJ1-1, with D possibly being TRBD1 (5 bases). Trimming took 2 bases from V and 8 from J, leaving 15 bases between them. This CDR3 contains 14 residues. Germline CDR1 is MNHEY and CDR2 is SVGAGI. The CDR3 coding sequence is TGTGCCAGCAGTTACCAGGACAAGGAGAGGGAAGCTTTCTTT. Translation gives CASSYQDKEREAFF.

The chain carries TRBV28 and TRBJ2-4; TRBD1 matches at 9 bases. The CDR3 has 14 amino acids. CDR1 MDHEN and CDR2 SYDVKM come from the germline V gene. The V and J ends lost 5 bases and 7 bases, in that order; junction bases with no gene match: 6. The DNA for the CDR3 is TGTGCCAGCAGTAGCCGGACAGGGGTCAACATTCAGTACTTC. Translating it yields CASSSRTGVNIQYF.

The chain carries TRBV6-4 and TRBJ1-1, with D possibly being TRBD1 (6 bases). Trimming took 6 bases from V and 4 from J, leaving 18 bases between them. The germline gives CDR1 MRHNA, CDR2 SNTAGT. The CDR3 has 15 amino acids. For the CDR3, the DNA is TGTGCCAGCAGCCCCGAAGGGGGGGCGGTCACTGAAGCTTTCTTT. This gives the protein CASSPEGGAVTEAFF.

The chain couples TRBV5-4 to TRBJ2-5, with 9 bases fitting TRBD1. With 4 bases clipped from V and 5 bases from J, the junction kept 12 bases outside the gene matches. CDR1 and CDR2 from the germline V gene are SGHNT and YYREEE (reference sequence). The CDR3 loop spans 16 amino acids. CDR3 DNA sequence: TGTGCCAGCAGCGTAAAGACAGGGGGAAGAGGGGAGACCCAGTACTTC. Protein: CASSVKTGGRGETQYF.

The genes are TRBV18 and TRBJ2-3; D not resolved. CDR1 is KGHSH and CDR2 is LQKENI in the germline V gene. V was cut by 0 bases and J by 5 bases, with 12 bases left in between. The CDR3 is made up of 15 amino acids. CDR3 in DNA: TGTGCCAGCTCACCACCTGGGCGCTATGGAGATACGCAGTATTTT. Translating it yields CASSPPGRYGDTQYF.

This chain joins TRBV5-1 and TRBJ2-3; 8 bases are a match to TRBD2. The CDR3 is made up of 17 amino acids. Germline loops: CDR1 SGHRS, CDR2 YFSETQ. The V gene end was trimmed by 4 bases and the J gene end by 5 bases; junction bases not matched to a gene: 15. This CDR3 reads CASSPRTSPGDVDTQYF. The CDR3 coding sequence is TGCGCCAGCAGCCCGAGGACTAGCCCGGGAGATGTAGATACGCAGTATTTT.

The V call is TRBV6-6, the J call TRBJ1-5; TRBD1 might be the D (6 bases). CDR1 and CDR2 (germline): MNHNY, SVGAGI (reference sequence). There are 21 residues in the CDR3. V was shortened by 6 bases and J by 10 bases, with 40 bases between the two germline ends. CDR3 sequence reads: CASSLRHPTNPWGRRGGPQHF. Written as DNA, the CDR3 is TGTGCCAGCAGCCTCCGACACCCCACTAACCCTTGGGGGCGACGGGGTGGACCCCAGCATTTT.

This clone was observed a few times. This sequence joins TRBV18 and TRBJ2-3; TRBD1 is a possible D gene (5 bases). The CDR3 covers 15 residues. V lost 5 bases and J lost 0, with 12 bases in between. Per germline, CDR1 KGHSH and CDR2 LQKENI. The CDR3 bases are TGTGCCAGCTCAGCGACAGACTTCAGCACAGATACGCAGTATTTT. This sequence encodes CASSATDFSTDTQYF.

The chain joins TRBV18 to TRBJ2-5; 7 nucleotides align to TRBD1. The CDR3 loop spans 14 amino acids. Germline CDR1 reads KGHSH; CDR2 reads LQKENI. The trim removed 2 bases at V and 4 bases at J, leaving 4 bases unmatched. CDR3 bases: TGTGCCAGCTCACCAGGGGCAGGGGGAGAGACCCAGTACTTC. It encodes CASSPGAGGETQYF. Full variable domain (missing parts from reference TRBV18 and TRBJ2-5): NAGVMQNPRHLVRRRGQEARLRCSPMKGHSHVYWYRQLPEEGLKFMVYLQKENIIDESGMPKERFSAEFPKEGPSILRIQQVVRGDSAAYFCASSPGAGGETQYFGPGTRLLVL.

The chain uses TRBV7-9 and TRBJ2-1; weak D call: TRBD1 (6 bases). Germline CDR1 and CDR2: SEHNR and FQNEAQ (reference sequence). The CDR3 consists of 16 residues. V was trimmed by 5 bases and J by 9 bases, leaving 23 bases between them. The CDR3 is CASSPRDIGLLSEQFF. DNA for the CDR3: TGTGCCAGCAGCCCTCGGGACATTGGACTTCTTAGTGAGCAGTTCTTC.

The CDR3 DNA follows: TGTGCCACCAGCAGACCTCTAGCGGGAACCGCCTACGAGCAGTACTTC. Residues: CATSRPLAGTAYEQYF. The chain recombines TRBV15 with TRBJ2-7, with 9 positions matching TRBD2. Looked up from germline, CDR1 is LNHNV and CDR2 is YYDKDF (reference sequence). CDR3 size: 16 residues. V shed 2 bases, J shed 2 bases, and the junction held 7 bases outside the gene matches.

The V gene is TRBV10-3, the J gene TRBJ2-2; the match to TRBD1 covers 8 bases. Germline-derived CDR1 and CDR2 are ENHRY and SYGVKD. The CDR3 is 17 amino acids. V gave up 2 bases and J gave up 4 bases; unmatched junction bases: 9. Here the CDR3 reads CAISEEGTGAGTGELFF. The CDR3 DNA reads as TGTGCCATCAGTGAGGAGGGGACAGGAGCGGGCACCGGGGAGCTGTTTTTT.

Remarks on this clone: This CDR3 is missing its conserved last phenylalanine or tryptophan, likely due to a read error. The limits of the CDR3 on the DNA are not certain, so only TCRdb's listed CDR3 is given. The V call is TRBV9, the J call TRBJ2-7; the table's D call TRBD1 went unverified against the DNA. Looked up from germline, CDR1 is SGDLS and CDR2 is YYNGEE. The CDR3 adds up to 12 amino acids, both ends counted. The CDR3 reads CASSVAHLAGQA.

The CDR3 DNA reads as TGCGCCAGCAGCCTCCTGACTAGCGGGAGCGTGGGGGAGCAGTACTTC. This gives the protein CASSLLTSGSVGEQYF. The chain couples TRBV5-1 to TRBJ2-7, with 12 nucleotides matching TRBD2. The V and J ends lost 4 bases and 7 bases, in that order; junction bases with no gene match: 12. This CDR3 spans 16 amino acids. Germline lookup yields CDR1 SGHRS and CDR2 YFSETQ.

The chain is built from TRBV9 and TRBJ2-7; 12 bases are shared with TRBD1. The CDR3 sequence is 14 residues long. CDR1 SGDLS and CDR2 YYNGEE come from the germline V gene. After removal of 3 bases from V and 9 bases from J, the junction contained 7 bases not matched to a gene. The CDR3 DNA reads TGTGCCAGCAGCGGCCCGGGACAGGGGGCCAGGCAGTACTTC. Its protein is CASSGPGQGARQYF.